The 26 T cell receptor beta chains listed next were all sequenced from one sample in a study of T cells after yellow fever vaccination. One entry per CDR3 protein results from TCRdb running MiXCR on the 5' RACE reads. Here the sample spans some 500,000 distinct CDR3 sequences, roughly 12% being singletons. Sequenced here: PBMCs, sampled on the day of the yellow fever booster vaccination. Every receptor here comes from a man under 40 who received the YFV17D yellow fever vaccine.

The sample holds a few counts of this clonotype. The gene calls are TRBV7-9 and TRBJ2-7; D not resolved. This CDR3 is 14 amino acids long. Trimming stripped 5 bases from V and 4 bases from J, with 15 bases between. Germline loops: CDR1 SEHNR, CDR2 FQNEAQ (reference sequence). The CDR3 DNA sequence: TGTGCCAGCAGCCCCCTGGGCCGCCGATACGAGCAGTACTTC. Protein: CASSPLGRRYEQYF.

This clonotype was recorded at least ten times. This sequence joins TRBV7-2 and TRBJ2-3, with 10 bases that match TRBD2. The CDR3 extends over 15 amino acids. V shed 2 bases, J shed 4 bases, and the junction held 3 bases outside the gene matches. Germline CDR1 and CDR2: SGHTA and FQGNSA. CDR3 sequence (DNA): TGTGCCAGCAGCTTACTAGCGGGAGTCGCAGATACGCAGTATTTT. This encodes CASSLLAGVADTQYF.

This chain connects TRBV20-1 to TRBJ2-1; D remains unclear. V lost 3 bases to trimming and J lost 5 bases, with 11 bases between them. Germline V CDR1 and CDR2: DFQATT, SNEGSKA (reference sequence). The CDR3 totals 13 residues. CDR3 residues: CSARAWLNNEQFF. The CDR3, as DNA: TGCAGTGCTAGGGCCTGGCTTAACAATGAGCAGTTCTTC.

This clonotype was found a few times. Its ends do not fully match the called genes, so a read error is possible. The chain has TRBV7-7 and TRBJ2-1; 16 nucleotides match TRBD2. CDR3 size: 19 residues. Germline CDR1 and CDR2: SSHAT and FNYEAQ (reference sequence). CDR3 in DNA: TGTGCTAGCAGCTTAGAGAGCCCCGGGACTAGCGGGAGGGCGAATGAGCAGTTCTTC. It encodes CASSLESPGTSGRANEQFF.

The rearrangement links TRBV7-8 to TRBJ1-6, with 8 bases identical to TRBD1. J was trimmed by 10 bases and V by 3 bases; bases with no gene match: 11. The germline CDR1 and CDR2 sequences are SGHVS and FQNEAQ. CDR3 length: 16 residues. CDR3 in amino acids: CASSFESGGRKSPLHF. The CDR3 coding sequence is TGTGCCAGCAGCTTCGAATCAGGGGGCAGAAAATCACCCCTCCACTTT.

The genes are TRBV7-2 and TRBJ2-5; D remains ambiguous. CDR3 size: 12 residues. V was cut by 4 bases and J by 4 bases, with 7 bases left in between. Germline lookup yields CDR1 SGHTA and CDR2 FQGNSA. The CDR3 loop is CASSWPLETQYF. The CDR3 DNA is TGTGCCAGCAGCTGGCCCCTAGAGACCCAGTACTTC. The whole variable domain, remainder taken from reference TRBV7-2 and TRBJ2-5, is GAGVSQSPSNKVTEKGKDVELRCDPISGHTALYWYRQSLGQGLEFLIYFQGNSAPDKSGLPSDRFSAERTGGSVSTLTIQRTQQEDSAVYLCASSWPLETQYFGPGTRLLVL.

J is TRBJ2-5 and V is TRBV24-1; D might be TRBD1 or TRBD2, each matching 5 bases. V was trimmed by 4 bases and J by 4 bases, leaving 30 bases between them. This CDR3 is built from 20 residues. Germline V gene lookup returns CDR1 KGHDR and CDR2 SFDVKD. CDR3: CATSDTDWGFKATPGETQYF. The CDR3 bases are TGTGCCACCAGTGACACGGACTGGGGGTTTAAGGCAACCCCCGGAGAGACCCAGTACTTC.

The chain has TRBV18 and TRBJ2-5; 9 bases are shared with TRBD1. Trimming took 3 bases from V and 4 from J; bases not matched to a gene: 6. In germline, CDR1 is KGHSH, CDR2 LQKENI. This CDR3 has 15 amino acids. Here the CDR3 reads CASSPQTGGGETQYF. The DNA of the CDR3 is TGTGCCAGCTCACCCCAAACAGGGGGCGGAGAGACCCAGTACTTC.

This clonotype was seen only once. This chain connects TRBV4-3 to TRBJ2-7; D possibly corresponds to TRBD2 (5 bases). V lost 0 bases and J 7 bases, leaving 13 bases between the germline ends. Germline V lookup: CDR1 LGHNA, CDR2 YSLEER. The CDR3 covers 14 residues. The CDR3 DNA is TGCGCCAGCAGCCAAGAACCGGGGTTCGGGGAGCAGTACTTC. The encoded protein is CASSQEPGFGEQYF.

In this sample, this clonotype turned up a few times. The V and J genes are TRBV5-1 and TRBJ2-7; TRBD1 aligns across 12 bases. Germline CDR1 reads SGHRS; CDR2 reads YFSETQ. The CDR3 extends over 15 amino acids. J lost 2 bases, V lost 3 bases, and 3 bases had no gene match. DNA for the CDR3: TGCGCCAGCAGCTCCGGGACAGGGGGCGCCTACGAGCAGTACTTC. Protein sequence: CASSSGTGGAYEQYF.

The rearrangement joins TRBV7-9 to TRBJ2-3; no clear D gene. CDR1 is SEHNR and CDR2 is FQNEAQ in the germline V gene (reference sequence). This CDR3 region has 11 residues. Trimming pared 6 bases from V and 5 bases from J, leaving 6 bases between. CDR3 sequence reads: CASRDGDTQYF. In DNA form, the CDR3 reads TGTGCCAGCAGGGATGGAGATACGCAGTATTTT.

The chain is built from TRBV7-9 and TRBJ2-7, with 12 bases that match TRBD1. In germline, CDR1 is SEHNR, CDR2 FQNEAQ (reference sequence). V was clipped by 7 bases and J by 6 bases; unmatched bases: 4. CDR3 length: 13 amino acids. The chain's CDR3 is CASMGQGAGEQYF. CDR3 bases: TGTGCCAGCATGGGACAGGGGGCTGGCGAGCAGTACTTC. The whole variable domain, remainder taken from reference TRBV7-9 and TRBJ2-7, is DTGVSQNPRHKITKRGQNVTFRCDPISEHNRLYWYRQTLGQGPEFLTYFQNEAQLEKSRLLSDRFSAERPKGSFSTLEIQRTEQGDSAMYLCASMGQGAGEQYFGPGTRLTVT.

This clonotype showed up just a few times. This chain connects TRBV15 to TRBJ2-2, with TRBD2 matching 7 bases. The V and J ends lost 1 base and 1 base, in that order; junction bases with no gene match: 3. The CDR3 extends over 16 amino acids. Germline V CDR1 and CDR2: LNHNV, YYDKDF (reference sequence). The CDR3 DNA is TGTGCCACCAGCAGAGCCCCTAGCGGGAACACCGGGGAGCTGTTTTTT. Translated: CATSRAPSGNTGELFF.

This chain links TRBV9 with TRBJ2-3; D gene uncertain. The CDR3 totals 15 residues. V shed 2 bases and J shed 0 bases, with 10 bases lying between them. The germline gives CDR1 SGDLS, CDR2 YYNGEE. CDR3 region: CASSVGDSSTDTQYF. CDR3 DNA sequence: TGTGCCAGCAGCGTTGGGGATTCTAGCACAGATACGCAGTATTTT.

Only a few counts were recorded for this clonotype. The J gene is TRBJ1-2, the V gene TRBV20-1; D unresolved. Deletions cut 1 base from V and 7 bases from J, with 16 bases between. CDR3 length equals 14 residues. Germline V gene sequence: CDR1 DFQATT, CDR2 SNEGSKA (reference sequence). CDR3 loop: CSARAGVRERGYTF. The DNA for the CDR3 is TGCAGTGCTAGAGCTGGTGTGAGAGAGCGTGGCTACACCTTC.

V is TRBV7-6 and J is TRBJ2-1; 11 bases are shared with TRBD2. V shed 2 bases, J shed 9 bases, and the junction held 12 bases outside the gene matches. Germline V gene sequence: CDR1 SGHVS, CDR2 FNYEAQ. The CDR3 extends over 17 amino acids. The CDR3, as DNA: TGTGCCAGCAGCTTATGGAGTGAGACTAGCGGGACTGGTGAGCAGTTCTTC. Translated, it gives CASSLWSETSGTGEQFF.

This clonotype has ten or more counts. The rearrangement uses TRBV5-1 and TRBJ1-2, with D unclear. Trimming took 4 bases from V and 2 from J, leaving 6 bases between them. Germline V gene lookup returns CDR1 SGHRS and CDR2 YFSETQ. This CDR3 has 12 amino acids. The CDR3 loop reads CASSQDNYGYTF. CDR3 sequence (DNA): TGCGCCAGCAGCCAAGACAACTATGGCTACACCTTC. The full variable domain, with the rest looked up from reference TRBV5-1 and TRBJ1-2, is KAGVTQTPRYLIKTRGQQVTLSCSPISGHRSVSWYQQTPGQGLQFLFEYFSETQRNKGNFPGRFSGRQFSNSRSEMNVSTLELGDSALYLCASSQDNYGYTFGSGTRLTVV.

The chain employs TRBV7-2 and TRBJ2-2; TRBD1 matches at 9 bases. V lost 2 bases, J lost 4 bases, and 5 bases stayed unmatched. This CDR3 has 16 amino acids. Germline CDR1 reads SGHTA; CDR2 reads FQGNSA. The CDR3 nucleotides are TGTGCCAGCAGCTTAACCGGGACAGGGATCACCGGGGAGCTGTTTTTT. Translating gives CASSLTGTGITGELFF.

This clonotype occurred a few times. V is TRBV20-1 and J is TRBJ2-5; TRBD1 might be the D (6 bases). Trimming removed 5 bases from V and 1 base from J, with 11 bases in between. CDR1 and CDR2 from the germline V gene are DFQATT and SNEGSKA (reference sequence). There are 13 residues in the CDR3. CDR3 sequence (DNA): TGCAGTGCTTGGACAGCCCCCCAAGAGACCCAGTACTTC. As protein: CSAWTAPQETQYF.

This clonotype was recorded a few times. This rearrangement joins TRBV28 to TRBJ2-3; 7 nucleotides line up with TRBD2. Germline CDR1 MDHEN, CDR2 SYDVKM. The length of the CDR3 is 17 residues. The V segment lost 1 base and the J segment 7 bases; nucleotides outside the gene matches: 14. The CDR3 loop reads CASSLFGGSGVVYTQYF. The CDR3 DNA reads TGTGCCAGCAGTTTATTCGGCGGGAGTGGTGTAGTGTATACGCAGTATTTT. Complete variable domain (other parts from reference TRBV28 and TRBJ2-3): DVKVTQSSRYLVKRTGEKVFLECVQDMDHENMFWYRQDPGLGLRLIYFSYDVKMKEKGDIPEGYSVSREKKERFSLILESASTNQTSMYLCASSLFGGSGVVYTQYFGPGTRLTVL.

This clonotype was detected many times. The V call is TRBV18, the J call TRBJ2-1; TRBD2 agrees at 14 bases. The germline CDR1 and CDR2 sequences are KGHSH and LQKENI. The CDR3 has 16 amino acids. V shed 4 bases and J 7 bases; nucleotides not matched to a gene: 6. This CDR3 is CASSLGLAGVNNEQFF. As DNA, the CDR3 is TGTGCCAGCTCACTGGGACTAGCGGGAGTTAATAATGAGCAGTTCTTC.

This clonotype was detected a few times. The V call is TRBV5-5, the J call TRBJ1-4; D not certain. The CDR3 loop spans 13 amino acids. The V and J ends lost 4 bases and 3 bases respectively, with 7 bases between them. From germline, CDR1 is SGHKS and CDR2 YYEKEE (reference sequence). The CDR3: CASSGVANEKLFF. DNA for the CDR3: TGTGCCAGCAGCGGGGTGGCTAATGAAAAACTGTTTTTT.

The chain couples TRBV10-3 to TRBJ2-7; tentative D call: TRBD2 (6 bases). The V gene's germline CDR1 is ENHRY and CDR2 SYGVKD. With 7 bases removed from V and 3 bases from J, the gap between germline ends came to 16 bases. The length of the CDR3 is 14 residues. In nucleotides, the CDR3 is TGTGCCATCACCGGCCCGGGACTGCACTACGAGCAGTACTTC. It encodes CAITGPGLHYEQYF.

In regard to this clonotype: A junction boundary mismatches the germline segment, possibly from a read error. This chain connects TRBV6-6 to TRBJ2-5; a weak D match, TRBD2 (6 bases). The CDR3 runs to 12 residues. CDR1 is MNHNY and CDR2 is SVGAGI in the germline V gene (reference sequence). The CDR3 region is CASSPTGERPNF. CDR3 sequence (DNA): TGTGCCAGCAGCCCTACGGGGGAACGCCCCAACTTC.

The table lists this clonotype with a few counts. The rearrangement uses TRBV15 and TRBJ2-7; 8 bases align to TRBD1. V lost 0 bases, J lost 4 bases, and 11 bases stayed unmatched. The CDR3 has 17 residues. Per germline, CDR1 LNHNV and CDR2 YYDKDF (reference sequence). CDR3 loop: CATSREVLGTGLYEQYF. The CDR3 bases are TGTGCCACCAGCAGAGAGGTCCTCGGGACAGGTCTATACGAGCAGTACTTC.

This clonotype has just a few counts. The chain joins TRBV12-3 or TRBV12-4 to TRBJ1-6; no clear D gene. The CDR3 has 12 residues. V lost 6 bases to trimming and J lost 7 bases, with 7 bases between them. In nucleotides, the CDR3 is TGTGCCAGCAGCCTACAGAATTCACCCCTCCACTTT. Its translation: CASSLQNSPLHF.